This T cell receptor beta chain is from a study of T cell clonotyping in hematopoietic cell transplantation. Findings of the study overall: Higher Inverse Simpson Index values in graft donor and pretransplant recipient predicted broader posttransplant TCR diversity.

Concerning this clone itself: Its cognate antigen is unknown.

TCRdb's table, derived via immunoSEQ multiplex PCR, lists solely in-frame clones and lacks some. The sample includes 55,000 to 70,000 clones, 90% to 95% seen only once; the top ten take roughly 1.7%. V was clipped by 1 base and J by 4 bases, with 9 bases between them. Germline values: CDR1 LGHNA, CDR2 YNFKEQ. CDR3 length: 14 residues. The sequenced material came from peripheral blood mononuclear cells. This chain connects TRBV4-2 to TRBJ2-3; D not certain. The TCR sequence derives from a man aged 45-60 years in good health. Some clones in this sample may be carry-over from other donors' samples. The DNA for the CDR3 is TGTGCCAGCAGCCAAGTCACAGCTTCAGATACGCAGTATTTT. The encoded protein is CASSQVTASDTQYF.